This TCR beta chain is drawn from a study of Graves' ophthalmopathy and Graves' hyperthyroidism. Findings of the study overall: Built on 13 signatures, a model told ophthalmopathy apart from stable hyperthyroidism with 87.88% sensitivity and less than 82% specificity.

On this clonotype itself: Its cognate antigen is unknown.

The V end was cut by 0 bases, the J end by 6 bases, with 14 bases between. CDR1 LNHNV and CDR2 YYDKDF come from the germline V gene (reference sequence). The CDR3 runs 16 residues. Beta-chain TCR CDR3 regions were amplified from RNA transcripts. The authors performed first-round RT-PCR with HTBI primers and then a second-round multiplex PCR. Each CDR3 protein gets one entry after TCRdb re-called the multiplex PCR reads with MiXCR. The table shows roughly 700,000 distinct CDR3 sequences, with 35% to 50% occurring only once. Sequencing input: peripheral blood. This chain joins TRBV15 and TRBJ1-4; tentative D call: TRBD1 (5 bases). The clonotype comes from an adult man with Graves' ophthalmopathy. DNA for the CDR3: TGTGCCACCAGCAGAGATCGGGGCGGCGATGATGAAAAACTGTTTTTT. It is translated as CATSRDRGGDDEKLFF.